This TCR beta chain was captured by sequencing in a study of cytomegalovirus exposure and HLA in healthy donors. Overall study context: Unique TCRs from HLA-typed donors, roughly 89 million of them, were held in an early data release.

Trimming shortened V by 7 bases and J by 0 bases, and 16 bases separated the two germline ends. Germline V gene data show CDR1 as SGHRS and CDR2 as YFSETQ. There are 15 residues in the CDR3. Primers included in the PCR were 60 Vbeta and 13 Jbeta primers. The table came from immunoSEQ multiplex PCR; TCRdb's copy has only in-frame clones and leaves some out. The listing contains roughly 120,000 clones. The rearrangement joins TRBV5-1 to TRBJ1-2; D gene ambiguous. Specimen: PBMCs. The clonotype was recovered from a young man in good health and CMV-seronegative. In DNA, the CDR3 is TGCGCCAGCGCATTGGGTCAGCGTACTAACTATGGCTACACCTTC. It encodes CASALGQRTNYGYTF.